These 27 T cell receptor beta chains came from one sample sequenced in a study of cytomegalovirus exposure and HLA in healthy donors. PCR was performed using 60 Vbeta and 13 Jbeta primers. Sequencing was performed with immunoSEQ multiplex PCR; in TCRdb, only in-frame clones are kept and a portion is missing. The sample yields 150,000 to 200,000 clones, over 75% seen once. Sequencing used PBMCs. These receptors were collected from a man between 18 and 29 years old in good health and CMV-seropositive.

The rearrangement joins TRBV6-5 to TRBJ1-1; D ambiguous. The CDR3 loop spans 14 amino acids. Trimming shortened V by 0 bases and J by 3 bases, and 8 bases separated the two germline ends. CDR1 MNHEY and CDR2 SVGAGI come from the germline V gene. The CDR3 protein is CASSYSRRDTEAFF. CDR3 bases: TGTGCCAGCAGTTACTCTCGGCGGGACACTGAAGCTTTCTTT.

The rearrangement uses TRBV7-2 and TRBJ1-1; no firm D call. Germline V gives CDR1 SGHTA, CDR2 FQGNSA. With 3 bases removed from V and 2 bases from J, the gap between germline ends came to 7 bases. This CDR3 contains 13 residues. The CDR3 spells CASSFPVNTEAFF. Here the CDR3 DNA reads TGTGCCAGCAGCTTCCCAGTTAACACTGAAGCTTTCTTT.

To note about this clone: Because the CDR3's place on the DNA is in doubt, the DNA is left out and the CDR3 is given as listed by TCRdb. The V gene is TRBV9, the J gene TRBJ1-2; the table's D call of TRBD1 was not tested on the DNA. CDR1 and CDR2 (germline): SGDLS, YYNGEE. Including both end residues, the CDR3 is 13 amino acids long. CDR3: CASSVGTGSRVTF.

This clone was observed a handful of times. The chain joins TRBV19 to TRBJ1-1; D may be TRBD1 (6 bases). Germline-derived CDR1 and CDR2 are LNHDA and SQIVND (reference sequence). The CDR3 contains 15 residues. Trimming removed 3 bases from V and 2 bases from J, with 13 bases in between. In DNA, the CDR3 is TGTGCCAGTAGTATCCCTGGACAGCCAAACACTGAAGCTTTCTTT. Translating it yields CASSIPGQPNTEAFF.

The V call is TRBV6-1, the J call TRBJ1-2; D unresolved. The length of the CDR3 is 15 residues. Germline V lookup: CDR1 MNHNS, CDR2 SASEGT. Trimming left V 2 bases short and J 0 bases short, with 10 bases between. DNA of the CDR3: TGTGCCAGCAGTGAATGGGCCGCAGCTAACTATGGCTACACCTTC. This translates into CASSEWAAANYGYTF.

The J gene is TRBJ1-4, the V gene TRBV5-6; possible D gene TRBD1, 5 bases. V lost 0 bases to trimming and J lost 7 bases, with 13 bases between them. CDR1 is SGHDT, CDR2 YYEEEE, per germline. This CDR3 has 15 amino acids. For the CDR3, the DNA is TGTGCCAGCAGCTTGGGTAAGGGGTTTGCTGAAAAACTGTTTTTT. Amino acid sequence: CASSLGKGFAEKLFF.

This sequence joins TRBV7-9 and TRBJ1-4; TRBD1 might be the D (6 bases). CDR1 is SEHNR and CDR2 is FQNEAQ in the germline V gene (reference sequence). The CDR3 spans 14 residues. Between the trimmed V and J ends, which lost 1 base and 8 bases, there was a span of 11 bases. This CDR3 reads CASSLDRAIEKLFF. For the CDR3, the DNA is TGTGCCAGCAGCTTAGACAGGGCAATCGAAAAACTGTTTTTT.

The chain joins TRBV9 to TRBJ2-2; 11 bases map to TRBD1. Germline V gene sequence: CDR1 SGDLS, CDR2 YYNGEE. The junction had 8 bases not matched to a gene; V was cut back by 4 bases and J by 3 bases. This CDR3 spans 17 amino acids. CDR3 sequence (DNA): TGTGCCAGCAGCACACCGGGACAGGGGGTTGACACCGGGGAGCTGTTTTTT. Protein sequence: CASSTPGQGVDTGELFF.

The rearrangement links TRBV4-2 to TRBJ1-1; weak D call: TRBD1 (6 bases). Per the germline V gene, CDR1 is LGHNA and CDR2 is YNFKEQ. CDR3 length equals 15 residues. V was cut by 6 bases and J by 2 bases, with 16 bases left in between. In DNA form, the CDR3 reads TGTGCCAGCAGAAAAGCGGGGGGGCGTAACACTGAAGCTTTCTTT. Amino acid sequence: CASRKAGGRNTEAFF.

The V and J genes are TRBV5-1 and TRBJ1-1; 8 bases agree with TRBD1. V lost 5 bases, J lost 6 bases, and 9 bases stayed unmatched. The V gene's germline CDR1 is SGHRS and CDR2 YFSETQ. The CDR3 totals 14 residues. CDR3 region: CASSFMDRVSEAFF. The CDR3 DNA sequence: TGCGCCAGCAGTTTCATGGACAGGGTGTCTGAAGCTTTCTTT. Filled out from reference TRBV5-1 and TRBJ1-1, the complete variable domain reads KAGVTQTPRYLIKTRGQQVTLSCSPISGHRSVSWYQQTPGQGLQFLFEYFSETQRNKGNFPGRFSGRQFSNSRSEMNVSTLELGDSALYLCASSFMDRVSEAFFGQGTRLTVV.

The chain employs TRBV7-3 and TRBJ2-2; TRBD1 aligns across 11 bases. The CDR3 extends over 14 amino acids. The V gene's germline CDR1 is SGHTA and CDR2 FQGTGA. V dropped 5 bases and J dropped 6; count of bases not matched to a gene: 2. The DNA for the CDR3 is TGTGCCAGCAGCGCGGGACAGGGGGCCGGGGAGCTGTTTTTT. Its translation: CASSAGQGAGELFF.

J is TRBJ1-1 and V is TRBV6-5, with D maybe TRBD1 (5 bases). The CDR3 has 15 residues. V lost 5 bases and J 5 bases, leaving 18 bases between the germline ends. Germline values: CDR1 MNHEY, CDR2 SVGAGI. CDR3 DNA: TGTGCCAGCAGTACCCACCCTGCGGGGGAAACTGAAGCTTTCTTT. It encodes CASSTHPAGETEAFF.

The chain has TRBV5-1 and TRBJ2-2; 8 bases map to TRBD1. The CDR3 contains 17 residues. The junction had 10 bases not matched to a gene; V was cut back by 0 bases and J by 6 bases. From germline, CDR1 is SGHRS and CDR2 YFSETQ. CDR3 region: CASSLAWQGAVAGELFF. The CDR3 coding sequence is TGCGCCAGCAGCTTGGCCTGGCAGGGGGCAGTAGCCGGGGAGCTGTTTTTT.

The chain joins TRBV5-6 to TRBJ2-7; no clear D gene. Trimming removed 2 bases from V and 5 bases from J, with 5 bases in between. Germline CDR1 is SGHDT and CDR2 is YYEEEE. This CDR3 is 11 amino acids long. The CDR3 DNA reads TGTGCCAGCAGCTTTATCCACGAGCAGTACTTC. Translated: CASSFIHEQYF.

V and J are TRBV6-1 and TRBJ1-2; 11 nucleotides agree with TRBD1. The germline gives CDR1 MNHNS, CDR2 SASEGT. This CDR3 region has 13 residues. The J segment lost 8 bases and the V segment lost 4 bases, leaving 3 bases of the junction unmatched. DNA of the CDR3: TGTGCCAGCAGTGGGACAGGGGGCTGGGGCTACACCTTC. This encodes CASSGTGGWGYTF.

The genes are TRBV5-1 and TRBJ2-4; perhaps TRBD2 as D (6 bases). V lost 4 bases to trimming and J lost 5 bases, with 22 bases between them. Germline CDR1 is SGHRS and CDR2 is YFSETQ. CDR3 size: 17 residues. CDR3 coding DNA: TGCGCCAGCAGCCCTGGGGCGGGACGGTTATTGCAAAACATTCAGTACTTC. As protein: CASSPGAGRLLQNIQYF. The whole variable domain, filled in from reference TRBV5-1 and TRBJ2-4, reads KAGVTQTPRYLIKTRGQQVTLSCSPISGHRSVSWYQQTPGQGLQFLFEYFSETQRNKGNFPGRFSGRQFSNSRSEMNVSTLELGDSALYLCASSPGAGRLLQNIQYFGAGTRLSVL.

The genes are TRBV7-2 and TRBJ1-2, with TRBD1 matching over 10 bases. J was trimmed by 4 bases and V by 5 bases; bases with no gene match: 4. This CDR3 has 14 residues. In germline, CDR1 is SGHTA, CDR2 FQGNSA. CDR3 coding DNA: TGTGCCAGCAGCCCGGACAGGGGGGTCTATGGCTACACCTTC. Its protein is CASSPDRGVYGYTF.

The chain combines TRBV19 with TRBJ1-2, with D tentatively TRBD1 (5 bases). The V end was cut by 10 bases, the J end by 6 bases, with 15 bases between. The CDR3 runs to 12 residues. Germline V CDR1 and CDR2: LNHDA, SQIVND (reference sequence). CDR3 in DNA: TGTGCCATCTTTATTGGGGGGGATGGCTACACCTTC. Translated: CAIFIGGDGYTF.

The chain links TRBV4-1 to TRBJ2-1, with D perhaps TRBD2 (5 bases). V was trimmed by 0 bases and J by 8 bases, leaving 14 bases between them. This CDR3 comprises 15 residues. Per the germline V gene, CDR1 is MGHRA and CDR2 is YSYEKL. CDR3 in DNA: TGCGCCAGCAGCCAAGATAGGCTAGCCAGCGATGAGCAGTTCTTC. It is translated as CASSQDRLASDEQFF.

The V gene is TRBV9, the J gene TRBJ2-3; 9 nucleotides match TRBD2. The junction had 3 bases not matched to a gene; V was cut back by 0 bases and J by 1 base. CDR3 length: 16 residues. Germline-derived CDR1 and CDR2 are SGDLS and YYNGEE. DNA for the CDR3: TGTGCCAGCAGCGTAGTCCCTAGCGGGGGCACAGATACGCAGTATTTT. Protein: CASSVVPSGGTDTQYF.

The chain employs TRBV5-4 and TRBJ2-5, with 8 bases identical to TRBD1. Germline CDR1 reads SGHNT; CDR2 reads YYREEE (reference sequence). The length of the CDR3 is 13 residues. Unmatched junction bases numbered 3, after V lost 3 bases and J lost 5 bases. CDR3 region: CASSSGGGETQYF. DNA for the CDR3: TGTGCCAGCAGCTCAGGGGGCGGGGAGACCCAGTACTTC.

The CDR3 loop reads CASSLAPGAYEQYF. Written as DNA, the CDR3 is TGCGCCAGCAGCTTGGCGCCAGGGGCCTACGAGCAGTACTTC. The V and J genes are TRBV5-1 and TRBJ2-7, with D perhaps TRBD1 (6 bases). Germline CDR1 is SGHRS and CDR2 is YFSETQ. The length of the CDR3 is 14 residues. V was pared by 0 bases and J by 2 bases, with 9 bases between.

The chain carries TRBV5-4 and TRBJ2-1; TRBD2 aligns across 15 bases. Germline assignment: CDR1 SGHNT and CDR2 YYREEE (reference sequence). Germline trimming cut 4 bases from V and 2 bases from J; bases unmatched to any gene: 10. The CDR3 runs to 19 residues. CDR3 coding DNA: TGTGCCAGCAGCCCAGGACTAGCGGGGGGGCTTATTCCCTACAATGAGCAGTTCTTC. Translated: CASSPGLAGGLIPYNEQFF.

Remarks on this clone: One junction end does not reproduce the germline sequence, and a read error may be involved. This chain joins TRBV29-1 and TRBJ2-1; 7 nucleotides line up with TRBD2. Per germline, CDR1 SQVTM and CDR2 ANQGSEA. The CDR3 is 13 residues long. CDR3 protein: CSVEDYGSGLELF. The CDR3 coding sequence is TGCAGCGTTGAAGATTATGGTAGTGGACTAGAGCTCTTC.

As DNA, the CDR3 is TGCAGTGCTAGCCGTAACACTGAAGCTTTCTTT. It encodes CSASRNTEAFF. The chain is built from TRBV20-1 and TRBJ1-1; D gene unclear. Trimming left V 3 bases short and J 2 bases short, with 4 bases between. The length of the CDR3 is 11 residues. The germline CDR1 and CDR2 sequences are DFQATT and SNEGSKA (reference sequence).

The chain's CDR3 is CSVEAGSYEQYF. The CDR3 coding sequence is TGCAGCGTTGAGGCGGGATCCTACGAGCAGTACTTC. The rearrangement joins TRBV29-1 to TRBJ2-7; D is perhaps TRBD2 (6 bases). Germline values: CDR1 SQVTM, CDR2 ANQGSEA. The length of the CDR3 is 12 residues. Trimming removed 3 bases at V and 1 base at J, with 7 bases between.

V and J are TRBV30 and TRBJ2-2, with D perhaps matching TRBD1 (6 bases). The V end was cut by 0 bases, the J end by 7 bases, with 18 bases between. Germline V CDR1 and CDR2: GTSNPN, SVGIG (reference sequence). The CDR3 has 16 amino acids. CDR3 sequence reads: CAWSVEGVRLGGELFF. In nucleotides, the CDR3 is TGTGCCTGGAGTGTTGAGGGGGTACGGTTGGGCGGGGAGCTGTTTTTT.